This TCR beta chain stems from a study of cytomegalovirus exposure and HLA in healthy donors. The study, taken as a whole, reports: Earlier findings revealed that most TCR beta V segments proved productive either about 87% or about 30% of the time.

The study ran its PCR with 60 Vbeta and 13 Jbeta primers. Sequencing used immunoSEQ multiplex PCR; TCRdb keeps in-frame clones, though not all of them. The sample yields under 200,000 clones, about 82% seen once. Details on this clone: The target antigen is unknown.

The CDR3 contains 16 residues. Germline V gene sequence: CDR1 MNHNS, CDR2 SASEGT. Trimming pared 1 base from V and 7 bases from J, leaving 16 bases between. This sequence joins TRBV6-1 and TRBJ1-4; possible D gene TRBD1, 6 bases. Material for sequencing was PBMCs. The sequence came from a woman in her 50s in good health and CMV-seronegative. The CDR3, as DNA: TGTGCCAGCAGTGAAGAGGGGACACTGCCCTCTGAAAAACTGTTTTTT. This gives the protein CASSEEGTLPSEKLFF.